The 22 T cell receptor beta chains reported below all come from one sample, sequenced in a study of OX40 agonist ivuxolimab in advanced cancers. Produced via immunoSEQ multiplex PCR; TCRdb's table is partial and in-frame only. The profile shows some 100,000 clones, about 90% of them singletons. The sequenced sample was CD4+ or CD8+ T cells sorted from blood, obtained in a trial of the OX40 agonist ivuxolimab. The receptors originated from an adult with an advanced solid tumor such as melanoma, head and neck, liver or kidney cancer.

This rearrangement joins TRBV10-3 to TRBJ2-3, with TRBD1 matching over 10 bases. The trim removed 6 bases at V and 3 bases at J, leaving 12 bases unmatched. The CDR3 length is 17 residues. Per the germline V gene, CDR1 is ENHRY and CDR2 is SYGVKD. CDR3 protein: CAISPGTGAGLTDTQYF. As DNA, the CDR3 is TGTGCCATCAGCCCGGGGACAGGGGCCGGACTAACAGATACGCAGTATTTT.

V is TRBV7-6 and J is TRBJ2-1, with 10 bases matching TRBD2. This CDR3 has 11 amino acids. Germline CDR1 and CDR2: SGHVS and FNYEAQ. Germline trimming cut 8 bases from V and 10 bases from J; bases unmatched to any gene: 2. This chain's CDR3 is CASGGLAEQFF. CDR3 nucleotide sequence: TGTGCCAGCGGGGGACTAGCGGAGCAGTTCTTC.

This clone occurred once. V and J are TRBV11-1 and TRBJ2-3; no reliable D call. Trimming pared 6 bases from V and 6 bases from J, leaving 13 bases between. CDR3 length: 13 amino acids. The germline CDR1 and CDR2 sequences are SGHAT and FQDESV (reference sequence). CDR3 sequence reads: CASSFARRDTQYF. The CDR3, as DNA: TGTGCCAGCAGTTTTGCCCGGCGGGATACGCAGTATTTT.

V usage is TRBV6-1 and J usage is TRBJ2-3; 12 positions match TRBD2. This CDR3 has 17 amino acids. After removal of 6 bases from V and 3 bases from J, the junction contained 10 bases not matched to a gene. Germline V gene data show CDR1 as MNHNS and CDR2 as SASEGT. The CDR3 sequence: CASSELAGGFVTDTQYF. CDR3 sequence (DNA): TGTGCCAGCAGCGAACTAGCGGGAGGTTTTGTAACAGATACGCAGTATTTT.

This clone was counted ten times or more. The V gene is TRBV7-9, the J gene TRBJ2-7; tentatively, D is TRBD2 (6 bases). This CDR3 region has 15 residues. Germline CDR1 SEHNR, CDR2 FQNEAQ (reference sequence). Trimming stripped 0 bases from V and 2 bases from J, with 11 bases between. The CDR3 nucleotides are TGTGCCAGCAGCTTAGCGGGGGGACGGCCCTACGAGCAGTACTTC. Encoded protein: CASSLAGGRPYEQYF.

The rearrangement links TRBV11-1 to TRBJ1-1, with D unclear. Trimming stripped 0 bases from V and 7 bases from J, with 12 bases between. Germline V gives CDR1 SGHAT, CDR2 FQDESV (reference sequence). This CDR3 spans 14 amino acids. The CDR3 reads CASSLALRLFEAFF. The CDR3, as DNA: TGTGCCAGCAGCTTAGCTCTCAGATTATTTGAAGCTTTCTTT.

This clone occurred once. This rearrangement joins TRBV7-2 to TRBJ1-2; weak D call: TRBD1 (6 bases). Germline values: CDR1 SGHTA, CDR2 FQGNSA. This CDR3 region has 12 residues. V lost 5 bases and J lost 6, with 10 bases in between. As DNA, the CDR3 is TGTGCCAGCAGCCCTTACAGGGATGGCTACACCTTC. This encodes CASSPYRDGYTF.

The J gene is TRBJ2-5, the V gene TRBV11-3; D not certain. The last part of the DNA fits TRBJ2-7 better; the J call may be wrong. Germline CDR1 is SGHNT and CDR2 is YENEEA. CDR3 length: 16 residues. The CDR3 here is CASSLIRAWGSYEQYF. Here the CDR3 DNA reads TGTGCCAGCAGCTTGATAAGGGCTTGGGGCTCCTACGAGCAGTACTTC.

The chain uses TRBV15 and TRBJ2-1; D unclear. The V end was cut by 0 bases, the J end by 0 bases, with 15 bases between. The germline gives CDR1 LNHNV, CDR2 YYDKDF (reference sequence). This CDR3 spans 18 amino acids. The CDR3 protein is CATSRDLLGFSSYNEQFF. The CDR3 DNA reads TGTGCCACCAGCAGAGATCTCCTGGGGTTCAGCTCCTACAATGAGCAGTTCTTC. Together with reference TRBV15 and TRBJ2-1, the CDR3 gives the full variable domain: DAMVIQNPRYQVTQFGKPVTLSCSQTLNHNVMYWYQQKSSQAPKLLFHYYDKDFNNEADTPDNFQSRRPNTSFCFLDIRSPGLGDTAMYLCATSRDLLGFSSYNEQFFGPGTRLTVL.

This clone was picked up one time. The chain carries TRBV9 and TRBJ2-3, with TRBD2 matching 10 bases. Per germline, CDR1 SGDLS and CDR2 YYNGEE. The junction had 10 bases not matched to a gene; V was cut back by 1 base and J by 2 bases. This CDR3 comprises 18 residues. DNA of the CDR3: TGTGCCAGCAGCGTATCCCCAAGCGGGAGGGCCCTCACAGATACGCAGTATTTT. It translates to CASSVSPSGRALTDTQYF.

The chain joins TRBV19 to TRBJ2-6; TRBD1 is a possible D gene (6 bases). Germline CDR1 LNHDA, CDR2 SQIVND (reference sequence). The CDR3 is 14 amino acids. The V end was cut by 3 bases, the J end by 12 bases, with 15 bases between. The CDR3 here is CASSISRGRGVLTF. The CDR3 DNA is TGTGCCAGTAGTATCTCCAGGGGCAGGGGCGTCCTGACTTTC.

The rearrangement uses TRBV7-2 and TRBJ1-5; 7 positions agree with TRBD1. Unmatched junction bases numbered 7, after V lost 5 bases and J lost 6 bases. This CDR3 is 14 amino acids long. Germline values: CDR1 SGHTA, CDR2 FQGNSA. The chain's CDR3 is CASSIRQGSQPQHF. The CDR3 coding sequence is TGTGCCAGCAGCATTCGACAGGGTAGTCAGCCCCAGCATTTT.

The J gene is TRBJ2-3, the V gene TRBV2, with TRBD1 as a possible D gene (5 bases). This CDR3 contains 15 residues. Per germline, CDR1 SNHLY and CDR2 FYNNEI. The V gene lost 5 bases and the J gene lost 0 bases, with 12 bases spanning the gap. CDR3: CASSSETVSTDTQYF. The CDR3 coding sequence is TGTGCCAGCAGTTCGGAGACAGTCAGCACAGATACGCAGTATTTT.

The chain links TRBV10-2 to TRBJ1-6; maybe TRBD1 (5 bases). Per germline, CDR1 WSHSY and CDR2 SAAADI. The V gene lost 2 bases and the J gene lost 0 bases, with 20 bases spanning the gap. The CDR3 runs 20 residues. In DNA form, the CDR3 reads TGCGCCAGCAGTGAGACTGGGACGGAAGGCTTCAACTCCTATAATTCACCCCTCCACTTT. Its translation is CASSETGTEGFNSYNSPLHF.

This chain links TRBV27 with TRBJ2-3; the D gene is possibly TRBD1 (6 bases). Trimming cost V 3 bases and J 5 bases, with 12 bases left between them. This CDR3 region has 14 residues. Germline CDR1 and CDR2: MNHEY and SMNVEV (reference sequence). CDR3: CASSFGTGLDTQYF. The CDR3 coding sequence is TGTGCCAGCAGTTTTGGTACAGGGCTAGATACGCAGTATTTT.

The chain couples TRBV9 to TRBJ2-1, with TRBD2 identical over 12 bases. In germline, CDR1 is SGDLS, CDR2 YYNGEE. The trim removed 3 bases at V and 8 bases at J, leaving 6 bases unmatched. There are 15 residues in the CDR3. CDR3 loop: CASSGLAGVMDEQFF. CDR3 nucleotide sequence: TGTGCCAGCAGCGGACTAGCGGGAGTGATGGATGAGCAGTTCTTC.

V is TRBV19 and J is TRBJ1-1; tentatively, D is TRBD1 (5 bases). Trimming pared 5 bases from V and 1 base from J, leaving 14 bases between. From germline, CDR1 is LNHDA and CDR2 SQIVND (reference sequence). This CDR3 has 15 residues. The CDR3 DNA reads as TGTGCCAGTAGTCCCCTCGGGCAGGGGAACACTGAAGCTTTCTTT. Its translation: CASSPLGQGNTEAFF. Full variable domain (remainder filled in from reference TRBV19 and TRBJ1-1): DGGITQSPKYLFRKEGQNVTLSCEQNLNHDAMYWYRQDPGQGLRLIYYSQIVNDFQKGDIAEGYSVSREKKESFPLTVTSAQKNPTAFYLCASSPLGQGNTEAFFGQGTRLTVV.

The J gene is TRBJ1-2, the V gene TRBV10-3; no clear D. Trimming pared 0 bases from V and 2 bases from J, leaving 13 bases between. Germline assignment: CDR1 ENHRY and CDR2 SYGVKD. The CDR3 has 16 amino acids. The CDR3 bases are TGTGCCATCAGTGAGTCCCGGGAGGCGGGGAACTATGGCTACACCTTC. It yields the protein CAISESREAGNYGYTF.

The genes are TRBV5-1 and TRBJ2-7, with D perhaps TRBD1 (5 bases). The CDR3 runs 16 residues. The V gene lost 0 bases and the J gene lost 7 bases, with 20 bases spanning the gap. Germline lookup yields CDR1 SGHRS and CDR2 YFSETQ. CDR3 loop: CASSLVSGQDSGEQYF. The CDR3 nucleotides are TGCGCCAGCAGCTTGGTTTCAGGGCAGGATTCAGGAGAGCAGTACTTC.

The chain has TRBV11-3 and TRBJ2-7; D might be TRBD2 (5 bases). The CDR3 loop spans 15 amino acids. V dropped 4 bases and J dropped 3 bases, with 16 bases sitting between them. CDR1 SGHNT and CDR2 YENEEA come from the germline V gene. CDR3 loop: CASSSGNSPYYEQYF. The CDR3 DNA reads TGTGCCAGCAGCTCGGGAAACAGCCCCTACTACGAGCAGTACTTC.

The chain joins TRBV29-1 to TRBJ2-5; D gene unclear. Germline-derived CDR1 and CDR2 are SQVTM and ANQGSEA. V lost 7 bases and J lost 2, with 14 bases in between. The CDR3 contains 13 residues. CDR3 sequence reads: CSAEPARQETQYF. The CDR3 region has the DNA TGCAGCGCCGAACCGGCCAGGCAAGAGACCCAGTACTTC.

The CDR3 region has the DNA TGTGCCAGCATCAGGACAGGGGTTTATCAAGAGACCCAGTACTTC. Translating it yields CASIRTGVYQETQYF. The rearrangement links TRBV28 to TRBJ2-5; 9 nucleotides align to TRBD1. CDR1 is MDHEN and CDR2 is SYDVKM in the germline V gene. Trimming took 7 bases from V and 2 from J; bases not matched to a gene: 8. The CDR3 has 15 residues.